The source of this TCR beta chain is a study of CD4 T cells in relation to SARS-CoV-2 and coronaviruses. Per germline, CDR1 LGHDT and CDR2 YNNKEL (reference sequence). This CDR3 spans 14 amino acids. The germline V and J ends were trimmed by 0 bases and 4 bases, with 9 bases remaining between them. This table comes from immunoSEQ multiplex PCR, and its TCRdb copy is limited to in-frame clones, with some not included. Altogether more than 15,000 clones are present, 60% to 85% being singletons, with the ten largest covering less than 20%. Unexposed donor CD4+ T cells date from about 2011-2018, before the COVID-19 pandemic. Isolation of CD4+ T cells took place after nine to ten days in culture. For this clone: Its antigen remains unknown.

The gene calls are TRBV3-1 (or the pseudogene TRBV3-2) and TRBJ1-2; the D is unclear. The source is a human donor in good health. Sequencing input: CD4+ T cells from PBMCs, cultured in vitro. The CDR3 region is CASSQDGVPYGYTF. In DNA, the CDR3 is TGTGCCAGCAGCCAAGATGGCGTCCCCTATGGCTACACCTTC.